Shown below are 14 T cell receptor beta chains from a single sample sequenced in a study of post-analysis software for immune sequencing data. Antigens for these TCRs are unknown. Study-wide points: Included in a set of five TRBV segments more frequent in patients than controls were TRBV5-6, TRBV5-1 and TRBV20-1.

cDNA libraries of TCR beta carried unique molecular identifiers. Via MiXCR, TCRdb re-called the PCR reads, giving one row per CDR3 protein. The data hold 350,000 to 500,000 distinct CDR3 sequences, with 39% observed a single time. Material: blood. These receptors all come from a girl aged 2-15 years with multiple sclerosis.

This CDR3 is CASTPPGQGERKLWLDTQYF. CDR3 nucleotide sequence: TGCGCCAGCACGCCTCCGGGACAGGGTGAAAGGAAGCTTTGGTTAGATACGCAGTATTTT. The chain is built from TRBV5-1 and TRBJ2-3; 9 bases match TRBD1. V lost 6 bases to trimming and J lost 5 bases; unmatched junction nucleotides: 25. The CDR3 has 20 amino acids. From germline, CDR1 is SGHRS and CDR2 YFSETQ.

The V call is TRBV5-1, the J call TRBJ1-1; D not resolved. The CDR3 spans 14 residues. The germline V gene encodes CDR1 SGHRS and CDR2 YFSETQ. V was cut by 0 bases and J by 1 base, with 7 bases left in between. CDR3 sequence (DNA): TGCGCCAGCAGCTTGGCCACGGCGAACACTGAAGCTTTCTTT. It codes for CASSLATANTEAFF. Complete variable domain (other parts from reference TRBV5-1 and TRBJ1-1): KAGVTQTPRYLIKTRGQQVTLSCSPISGHRSVSWYQQTPGQGLQFLFEYFSETQRNKGNFPGRFSGRQFSNSRSEMNVSTLELGDSALYLCASSLATANTEAFFGQGTRLTVV.

This chain connects TRBV6-5 to TRBJ1-5; no definite D call. CDR3 length: 15 residues. CDR1 MNHEY and CDR2 SVGAGI come from the germline V gene. V shed 2 bases and J shed 2 bases, with 10 bases lying between them. The CDR3 nucleotides read TGTGCCAGCAGTTACAAAGGGTTTGGCAATCAGCCCCAGCATTTT. Its protein product is CASSYKGFGNQPQHF.

This chain connects TRBV7-2 to TRBJ2-3; 8 bases align to TRBD2. The germline CDR1 and CDR2 sequences are SGHTA and FQGNSA. The J segment lost 7 bases and the V segment lost 1 base, leaving 7 bases of the junction unmatched. The CDR3 consists of 15 residues. CDR3 bases: TGTGCCAGCAGCTTAGACGGGAGGGCCGGAAATACGCAGTATTTT. Translated: CASSLDGRAGNTQYF.

In this sample, this clonotype turned up many times. This rearrangement joins TRBV6-5 to TRBJ2-1, with TRBD2 matching 8 bases. Germline V gene sequence: CDR1 MNHEY, CDR2 SVGAGI. The CDR3 runs to 14 residues. V trimming: 4 bases; J trimming: 7 bases; junction bases outside the gene matches: 6. As DNA, the CDR3 is TGTGCCAGCAGTTTTCGGACTAGCAGGAATGAGCAGTTCTTC. This codes for CASSFRTSRNEQFF.

The chain carries TRBV12-3 or TRBV12-4 and TRBJ2-7; D gene ambiguous. V lost 4 bases and J lost 3, with 10 bases in between. The CDR3 totals 13 residues. In DNA, the CDR3 is TGTGCCAGCAGTTCCCAGCCGGGCTACGAGCAGTACTTC. Its translation is CASSSQPGYEQYF.

This clonotype was detected a few times. The rearrangement links TRBV20-1 to TRBJ2-3, with D unclear. The CDR3 is made up of 14 amino acids. V was clipped by 0 bases and J by 2 bases, with 9 bases between them. Germline CDR1 DFQATT, CDR2 SNEGSKA (reference sequence). Here the CDR3 DNA reads TGCAGTGCTAGAGAGAGCATTGCCACAGATACGCAGTATTTT. This sequence encodes CSARESIATDTQYF.

This clonotype was picked up one time. The V call is TRBV2, the J call TRBJ2-7; D is perhaps TRBD2 (5 bases). The CDR3 spans 12 residues. Germline V gene data show CDR1 as SNHLY and CDR2 as FYNNEI. The V and J ends lost 3 bases and 6 bases respectively, with 9 bases between them. The CDR3 region is CASSEPSPEQYF. The DNA of the CDR3 is TGTGCCAGCAGTGAGCCTAGCCCCGAGCAGTACTTC.

The table lists this clonotype with a few counts. The chain employs TRBV7-8 and TRBJ2-1; D is possibly TRBD1 (6 bases). V dropped 1 base and J dropped 8 bases, with 12 bases sitting between them. CDR1 is SGHVS and CDR2 is FQNEAQ in the germline V gene. This CDR3 is 14 amino acids long. This CDR3 is CASSLGGQGYEQFF. CDR3 coding DNA: TGTGCCAGCAGCTTAGGGGGGCAGGGGTATGAGCAGTTCTTC.

There are a few counts of this clonotype. The genes are TRBV19 and TRBJ2-1, with 8 bases aligning to TRBD1. This CDR3 is built from 12 residues. J was trimmed by 6 bases and V by 7 bases; bases with no gene match: 2. Germline values: CDR1 LNHDA, CDR2 SQIVND (reference sequence). The CDR3 sequence: CASKDRANEQFF. Written as DNA, the CDR3 is TGTGCCAGTAAGGACAGGGCCAATGAGCAGTTCTTC.

V usage is TRBV28 and J usage is TRBJ1-1, with TRBD1 as a possible D gene (5 bases). Germline CDR1 reads MDHEN; CDR2 reads SYDVKM. V was cut by 10 bases and J by 3 bases, with 12 bases left in between. There are 12 residues in the CDR3. The CDR3 loop is CATQGEDTEAFF. CDR3 in DNA: TGTGCCACCCAGGGAGAGGACACTGAAGCTTTCTTT.

There are a few counts of this clonotype. V and J are TRBV27 and TRBJ2-3, with D hard to call. The CDR3 totals 14 residues. V was trimmed by 5 bases and J by 2 bases, leaving 11 bases between them. CDR1 is MNHEY, CDR2 SMNVEV, per germline (reference sequence). CDR3 bases: TGTGCCAGCAGTACCCTGGACCACACAGATACGCAGTATTTT. Translation: CASSTLDHTDTQYF.

Only a few counts were recorded for this clonotype. V gene TRBV29-1 combines with J gene TRBJ2-3; D may match TRBD1 or TRBD2 (5 bases each). The CDR3 consists of 13 residues. The V end lost 5 bases, the J end lost 2 bases, and 11 bases lay between the germline ends. Germline loops: CDR1 SQVTM, CDR2 ANQGSEA. CDR3 DNA sequence: TGCAGCGTTAGTACGGGGCTCACAGATACGCAGTATTTT. Encoded protein: CSVSTGLTDTQYF.

V usage is TRBV6-5 and J usage is TRBJ2-7; 11 positions match TRBD2. Losses at the gene ends were 2 bases for V and 1 base for J; bases not matched to a gene: 10. The CDR3 is made up of 18 amino acids. Germline V gene data show CDR1 as MNHEY and CDR2 as SVGAGI. The CDR3 is CASSYTEPGLADSYEQYF. Here the CDR3 DNA reads TGTGCCAGCAGTTACACGGAGCCGGGACTAGCGGATTCCTACGAGCAGTACTTC.